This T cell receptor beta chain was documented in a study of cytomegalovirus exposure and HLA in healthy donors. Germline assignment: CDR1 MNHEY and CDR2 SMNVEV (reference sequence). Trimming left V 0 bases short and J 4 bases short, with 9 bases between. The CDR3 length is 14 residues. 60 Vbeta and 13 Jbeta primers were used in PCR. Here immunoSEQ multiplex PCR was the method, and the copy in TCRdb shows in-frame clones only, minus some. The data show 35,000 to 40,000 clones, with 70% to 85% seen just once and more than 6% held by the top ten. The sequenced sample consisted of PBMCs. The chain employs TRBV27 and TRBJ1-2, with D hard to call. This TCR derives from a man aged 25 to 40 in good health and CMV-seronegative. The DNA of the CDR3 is TGTGCCAGCAGTTTATCGGCAGATTCCTATGGCTACACCTTC. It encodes CASSLSADSYGYTF.